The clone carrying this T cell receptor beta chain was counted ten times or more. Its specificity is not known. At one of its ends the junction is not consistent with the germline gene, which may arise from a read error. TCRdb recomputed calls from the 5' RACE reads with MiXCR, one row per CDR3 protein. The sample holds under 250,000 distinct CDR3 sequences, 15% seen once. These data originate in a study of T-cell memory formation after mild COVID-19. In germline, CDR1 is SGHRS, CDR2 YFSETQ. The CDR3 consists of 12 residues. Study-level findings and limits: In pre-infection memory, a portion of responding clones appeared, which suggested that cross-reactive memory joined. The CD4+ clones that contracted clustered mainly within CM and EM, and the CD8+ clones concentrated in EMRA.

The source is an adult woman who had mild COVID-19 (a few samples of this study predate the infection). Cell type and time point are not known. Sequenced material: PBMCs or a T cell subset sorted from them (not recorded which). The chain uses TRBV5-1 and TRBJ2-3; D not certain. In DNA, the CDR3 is TGTGCCAGCAGTACTAGCACAGATACGCAGTATTTT. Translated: CASSTSTDTQYF.